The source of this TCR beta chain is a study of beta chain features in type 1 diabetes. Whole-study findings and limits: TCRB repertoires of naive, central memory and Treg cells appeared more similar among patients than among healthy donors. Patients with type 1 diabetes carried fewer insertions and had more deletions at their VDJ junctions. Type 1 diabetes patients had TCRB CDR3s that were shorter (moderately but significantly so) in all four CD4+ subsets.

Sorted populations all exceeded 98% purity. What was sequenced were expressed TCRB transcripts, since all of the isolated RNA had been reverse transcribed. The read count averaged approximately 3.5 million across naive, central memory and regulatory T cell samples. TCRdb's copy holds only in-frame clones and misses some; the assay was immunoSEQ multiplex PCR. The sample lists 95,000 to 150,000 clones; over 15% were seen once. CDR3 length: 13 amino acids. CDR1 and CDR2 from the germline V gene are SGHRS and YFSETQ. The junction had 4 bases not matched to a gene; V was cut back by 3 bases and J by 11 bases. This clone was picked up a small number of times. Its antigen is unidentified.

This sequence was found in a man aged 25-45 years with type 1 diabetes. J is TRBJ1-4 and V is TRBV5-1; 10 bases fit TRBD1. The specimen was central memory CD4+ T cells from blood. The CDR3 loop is CASSYGTGEKLFF. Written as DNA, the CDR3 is TGCGCCAGCAGCTATGGGACAGGGGAGAAACTGTTTTTT.